A selection of T cell receptor beta chains follows, all from one sample in a study of early T cells in non-severe SARS-CoV-2 infection. TCRdb recomputed calls from the 5' RACE reads with MiXCR, one row per CDR3 protein. The sample holds some 41,000 distinct CDR3 sequences, 5.8% seen once. Sample: whole blood. These receptors came from an adult who was a healthcare worker with PCR-confirmed SARS-CoV-2 infection or an uninfected control (not recorded which). Both conserved end residues are part of each CDR3. D genes are given only for firm matches. Clone size is shown for a subset of rows, as once, few, many or a class of expanded clone.

clone_size,d_call,j_call,v_call,cdr3_length,cdr3_nt,cdr3_aa
many,TRBD2,TRBJ2-1,TRBV19,15,TGTGCCAGTACCCCCATGGCGGGAGGGCCGGTTGAGCAGTTCTTC,CASTPMAGGPVEQFF
.,.,TRBJ2-3,TRBV15,17,TGTGCCACCAGCAGAGACGAACTGGAGTGGGGCACAGATACGCAGTATTTT,CATSRDELEWGTDTQYF
few,TRBD2,TRBJ2-1,TRBV6-5,15,TGTGCCAGCAGTTACGGTGGCGGGGGGGCCACTGAGCAGTTCTTC,CASSYGGGGATEQFF
many,.,TRBJ2-1,TRBV6-5,13,TGTGCCAGCAGTTACGATCGCCTGCGCGAGCAGTTCTTC,CASSYDRLREQFF
.,.,TRBJ2-3,TRBV27,15,TGTGCCAGCAGTTTAATCGGGCCTTCCACAGATACGCAGTATTTT,CASSLIGPSTDTQYF
many,.,TRBJ2-1,TRBV7-9,15,TGTGCCAGCAGTCCTCGTGCAGCGAGCTACAATGAGCAGTTCTTC,CASSPRAASYNEQFF
.,TRBD2,TRBJ2-5,TRBV5-5,16,TGTGCCAGCAGGCTTGGACTAGCGGGAGGGCCGGAGACCCAGTACTTC,CASRLGLAGGPETQYF
few,.,TRBJ1-6,TRBV3-1,14,TGTGCCAGCAGCCAAGATACAGGGTACTCACCCCTCCACTTT,CASSQDTGYSPLHF
many,TRBD2,TRBJ2-1,TRBV5-1,16,TGCGCCAGCAGCTTGGAGCGGGGGGGCTCCTACAATGAGCAGTTCTTC,CASSLERGGSYNEQFF
many,TRBD1,TRBJ2-5,TRBV5-4,14,TGTGCCAGCAGATCCGGACAGGGACAAGAGACCCAGTACTTC,CASRSGQGQETQYF
many,.,TRBJ1-1,TRBV20-1,11,TGCAGTGCAGGCGTTAACACTGAAGCTTTCTTT,CSAGVNTEAFF
.,TRBD1,TRBJ2-2,TRBV12-3/TRBV12-4,14,TGTGCCAGCAGCCACCGGGACAGGTCCGGGGAGCTGTTTTTT,CASSHRDRSGELFF
.,TRBD1,TRBJ2-3,TRBV4-2,16,TGTGCCAGCAGCCCAACACTCGGACAGGGCACAGATACGCAGTATTTT,CASSPTLGQGTDTQYF
.,.,TRBJ2-5,TRBV6-5,14,TGTGCCAGCAGTTACTCGGACATCCAAGAGACCCAGTACTTC,CASSYSDIQETQYF
few,.,TRBJ1-1,TRBV12-3/TRBV12-4,13,TGTGCCAGTAAGTTTGCGGGGGCCACTGAAGCTTTCTTT,CASKFAGATEAFF
few,.,TRBJ2-2,TRBV11-2,14,TGTGCCAGCGGTTATAGTTCGGGCACCGGGGAGCTGTTTTTT,CASGYSSGTGELFF
many,TRBD1,TRBJ2-1,TRBV24-1,16,TGTGCCACCAGTGATTCGGCCAGGGGGTTTTACAATGAGCAGTTCTTC,CATSDSARGFYNEQFF
many,TRBD2,TRBJ2-1,TRBV29-1,13,TGCAGCGTAGTAGCGGGGTCCCGCGGTGAGCAGTTCTTC,CSVVAGSRGEQFF
many,.,TRBJ2-6,TRBV18,15,TGTGCCAGCTCACCGGAACAGACTGGGGCCAACGTCCTGACTTTC,CASSPEQTGANVLTF
.,.,TRBJ1-5,TRBV12-3/TRBV12-4,15,TGTGCCAGCAGTCCCCAGGGTCTCGGAAGACAGCCCCAGCATTTT,CASSPQGLGRQPQHF
many,TRBD1,TRBJ1-1,TRBV29-1,12,TGCAGCGTTGTGGGACAGGGGGAAGAAGCTTTCTTT,CSVVGQGEEAFF
many,TRBD2,TRBJ2-7,TRBV11-3,13,TGTGCCAGTGGGACTAGCGGTACCTACGAGCAGTACTTC,CASGTSGTYEQYF
few,TRBD1,TRBJ1-5,TRBV19,15,TGTGCCAGTAGTCCGGGGACAGGAGGTAATCAGCCCCAGCATTTT,CASSPGTGGNQPQHF
.,.,TRBJ2-7,TRBV6-6,14,TGTGCCAGCAGTTACTCCTCAGTCTCCTACGAGCAGTACTTC,CASSYSSVSYEQYF
many,.,TRBJ2-3,TRBV12-3/TRBV12-4,17,TGTGCCAGCAGTTTCCGCCCGACTGGCGGGGGCACAGATACGCAGTATTTT,CASSFRPTGGGTDTQYF
many,.,TRBJ2-6,TRBV5-1,14,TGCGCCAGCAGCCCTGGTCATGGGGCCAACGTCCTGACTTTC,CASSPGHGANVLTF
many,.,TRBJ1-6,TRBV7-2,16,TGTGCCAGCAGCCCTACCCCCCAGGGTTATAGATCACCCCTCCACTTT,CASSPTPQGYRSPLHF
many,.,TRBJ2-7,TRBV7-8,14,TGTGCCAGCAGCTTAGAGGGCTCGGTCAGGGAGCAGTACTTC,CASSLEGSVREQYF